Below, 4 T cell receptor beta chains from the same sample are listed, as sequenced in a study of T cells in Graves' hyperthyroidism and ophthalmopathy. Authors of the study amplified TCR beta CDR3 regions from RNA transcripts. The HTBI primer set served for first-round RT-PCR of the TCR CDR3. MiXCR, applied by TCRdb to the multiplex PCR reads, yields one record per CDR3 protein. This table holds hundreds of thousands of distinct CDR3 sequences, 13% to 15% found once. Source material: blood. The receptors here all came from a woman aged 55-70 years with Graves' ophthalmopathy.

The sample holds many counts of this clonotype. This chain uses TRBV2 with TRBJ1-2, with D perhaps matching TRBD1 (6 bases). The V end lost 4 bases, the J end lost 5 bases, and 14 bases lay between the germline ends. The length of the CDR3 is 14 residues. The germline gives CDR1 SNHLY, CDR2 FYNNEI. The DNA for the CDR3 is TGTGCCAGCAGTGTGGGGGGCTCAGTTTATGGCTACACCTTC. Its protein product is CASSVGGSVYGYTF.

V gene TRBV5-5 combines with J gene TRBJ1-4; D not certain. The CDR3 extends over 14 amino acids. V was pared by 5 bases and J by 0 bases, with 8 bases between. Germline CDR1 reads SGHKS; CDR2 reads YYEKEE (reference sequence). The CDR3 protein is CASSAGTTNEKLFF. DNA of the CDR3: TGTGCCAGCAGTGCCGGGACAACTAATGAAAAACTGTTTTTT.

The chain is built from TRBV19 and TRBJ2-1; 9 bases map to TRBD1. The V and J ends lost 5 bases and 3 bases, in that order; junction bases with no gene match: 11. The CDR3 runs 17 residues. Germline-derived CDR1 and CDR2 are LNHDA and SQIVND (reference sequence). This chain's CDR3 is CASSSGQGTKSYNEQFF. The DNA of the CDR3 is TGTGCCAGTAGTTCTGGACAGGGGACAAAAAGCTACAATGAGCAGTTCTTC.

The rearrangement links TRBV28 to TRBJ1-1; D might be TRBD1 (5 bases). From germline, CDR1 is MDHEN and CDR2 SYDVKM. The CDR3 extends over 14 amino acids. V was cut by 0 bases and J by 3 bases, with 8 bases left in between. CDR3: CASSLWRGHTEAFF. In DNA, the CDR3 is TGTGCCAGCAGTTTATGGCGGGGCCACACTGAAGCTTTCTTT. The full variable domain, with the rest looked up from reference TRBV28 and TRBJ1-1, is DVKVTQSSRYLVKRTGEKVFLECVQDMDHENMFWYRQDPGLGLRLIYFSYDVKMKEKGDIPEGYSVSREKKERFSLILESASTNQTSMYLCASSLWRGHTEAFFGQGTRLTVV.